This T cell receptor (beta chain) was profiled in a study of blood T cell repertoires in COVID-19. Looking at the study overall: Material from acute and convalescent COVID-19 was sourced from the United States, Italy and Spain.

The CDR3 spans 15 residues. The V gene lost 5 bases and the J gene lost 0 bases, with 11 bases spanning the gap. Germline V gene lookup returns CDR1 MNHNY and CDR2 SVGAGI (reference sequence). Authors' methods: The authors estimated nucleated cell counts from reference gene primer amplification. Profiling relied on immunoSEQ multiplex PCR, and the TCRdb table lists in-frame clones only, not all of them. The V and J calls and clone size come from that table; D and trimming were worked out from the DNA. The sample has about 190,000 clones, roughly nine tenths seen once; the top ten hold around 1.9%. Sequencing used peripheral blood. The receptor comes from a man aged 70 or older with active or convalescent COVID-19. This chain uses TRBV6-6 with TRBJ1-3, with D possibly being TRBD1 (6 bases). CDR3 in DNA: TGTGCCAGCAGTACCGGGACAATCTCTGGAAACACCATATATTTT. Translating it yields CASSTGTISGNTIYF.